This note documents a single T cell receptor beta chain sequence. Per germline, CDR1 KGHSH and CDR2 LQKENI. This CDR3 comprises 15 residues. V lost 3 bases and J 3 bases, leaving 14 bases between the germline ends. This sample is drawn from a study of STAT5B mutations in CD4+ large granular lymphocyte leukemia. Sequencing was at survey level. Profiling relied on immunoSEQ multiplex PCR, and the TCRdb table lists in-frame clones only, not all of them. The table has tens of thousands of clones, roughly 80% seen once. Sequencing input: CD4+ T cells from blood buffy coats. This chain joins TRBV18 and TRBJ2-5, with D possibly called TRBD1 or TRBD2 (5 bases each). This receptor was identified in a human donor in good health. The CDR3 DNA reads TGTGCCAGCTCACCCCAGGGACCGCCGGAAGAGACCCAGTACTTC. Encoded protein: CASSPQGPPEETQYF.